One and the same sample provided the 14 T cell receptor beta chains below, sequenced in a study of T cells after yellow fever vaccination. TCRdb called the 5' RACE reads again in MiXCR, with one record for every CDR3 protein. The sample has around 300,000 distinct CDR3 sequences; approximately 4.5% are singletons. Sequenced here: PBMCs, sampled 15 days after the yellow fever booster vaccination. These receptors came from a man aged 18 to 29 who received the YFV17D yellow fever vaccine.

This chain links TRBV7-6 with TRBJ2-2, with D unresolved. Trimming pared 8 bases from V and 4 bases from J, leaving 5 bases between. The germline V gene encodes CDR1 SGHVS and CDR2 FNYEAQ. CDR3 length: 11 amino acids. This CDR3 is CASGATGELFF. CDR3 in DNA: TGTGCCAGCGGTGCCACCGGGGAGCTGTTTTTT.

This clonotype was seen a handful of times. Here the CDR3 reads CASSEPGGLRETQYF. The CDR3 DNA reads TGTGCCAGCAGTGAACCGGGGGGGCTAAGGGAGACCCAGTACTTC. The chain couples TRBV2 to TRBJ2-5; 8 bases are a match to TRBD2. This CDR3 is 15 amino acids long. V was pared by 2 bases and J by 5 bases, with 7 bases of the junction left unmatched. Germline loops: CDR1 SNHLY, CDR2 FYNNEI.

In this sample, this clonotype turned up many times. The chain couples TRBV7-3 to TRBJ2-1; D is perhaps TRBD1 or TRBD2 (7 bases each). Germline V gene lookup returns CDR1 SGHTA and CDR2 FQGTGA. The CDR3 runs to 13 residues. V lost 10 bases to trimming and J lost 5 bases, with 15 bases between them. CDR3 residues: CATQGEGNNEQFF. The CDR3, as DNA: TGTGCCACCCAGGGGGAGGGGAACAATGAGCAGTTCTTC.

The chain employs TRBV29-1 and TRBJ2-1, with 10 bases matching TRBD2. Trimming at V came to 6 bases and at J to 9 bases, leaving 8 bases not matched to a gene. The CDR3 is 13 residues long. Germline-derived CDR1 and CDR2 are SQVTM and ANQGSEA. CDR3 loop: CSVGSGGASEQFF. The CDR3 nucleotides read TGCAGCGTAGGGAGCGGGGGGGCCTCTGAGCAGTTCTTC.

This clonotype was counted many times. The chain employs TRBV6-5 and TRBJ1-1; 7 nucleotides agree with TRBD1. Germline V CDR1 and CDR2: MNHEY, SVGAGI. V gave up 3 bases and J gave up 5 bases; unmatched junction bases: 6. The CDR3 length is 14 residues. The CDR3 DNA is TGTGCCAGCAGTTATCGACAGGGTGGTACTGAAGCTTTCTTT. Translation gives CASSYRQGGTEAFF.

The V gene is TRBV20-1, the J gene TRBJ2-5, with 15 positions matching TRBD2. The V gene end was trimmed by 6 bases and the J gene end by 5 bases; junction bases not matched to a gene: 10. Per the germline V gene, CDR1 is DFQATT and CDR2 is SNEGSKA (reference sequence). The CDR3 sequence is 16 residues long. This chain's CDR3 is CSALGTSGGPGETQYF. The CDR3 nucleotides are TGCAGTGCCCTAGGGACTAGCGGGGGGCCGGGGGAGACCCAGTACTTC.

About this clonotype: Sequence at one end of the junction differs from germline and may be a read error. J is TRBJ2-5 and V is TRBV4-2, with 12 bases fitting TRBD2. Germline-derived CDR1 and CDR2 are LGHNA and YNFKEQ. The CDR3 covers 15 residues. The CDR3 coding sequence is TGTGCCAGCAGCCCCGGACTAGCGGGGCAAGGGACCCAGTACTTC. Protein sequence: CASSPGLAGQGTQYF.

The chain joins TRBV6-5 to TRBJ1-2, with TRBD1 identical over 7 bases. V gave up 0 bases and J gave up 7 bases; unmatched junction bases: 11. This CDR3 contains 16 residues. Germline CDR1 MNHEY, CDR2 SVGAGI. The CDR3 DNA sequence: TGTGCCAGCAGTTACTCCCCTGGGGGACAGATGAGTGGCTACACCTTC. Its translation is CASSYSPGGQMSGYTF.

This clonotype was seen ten or more times. The chain couples TRBV7-2 to TRBJ1-3; D not resolved. V dropped 5 bases and J dropped 4 bases, with 18 bases sitting between them. The CDR3 spans 16 residues. The germline V gene encodes CDR1 SGHTA and CDR2 FQGNSA. CDR3 protein: CASSPAMFAQGNTIYF. The CDR3 nucleotides read TGTGCCAGCAGCCCAGCCATGTTCGCTCAAGGAAACACCATATATTTT.

The chain uses TRBV5-1 and TRBJ1-1; D is perhaps TRBD1 (5 bases). Germline CDR1 is SGHRS and CDR2 is YFSETQ. V was trimmed by 2 bases and J by 4 bases, leaving 9 bases between them. CDR3 length: 13 amino acids. CDR3 sequence (DNA): TGCGCCAGCAGCTTAGGACACAGCACTGAAGCTTTCTTT. The encoded protein is CASSLGHSTEAFF.

This clonotype has ten or more counts. This chain joins TRBV10-3 and TRBJ2-7; possible D gene TRBD2, 7 bases. CDR1 and CDR2 from the germline V gene are ENHRY and SYGVKD. The CDR3 covers 13 residues. Trimming took 8 bases from V and 3 from J, leaving 14 bases between them. The CDR3 sequence: CAIQEGGDYEQYF. In DNA form, the CDR3 reads TGTGCCATCCAAGAGGGGGGGGACTACGAGCAGTACTTC.

This chain links TRBV19 with TRBJ1-2; 7 nucleotides line up with TRBD1. There are 14 residues in the CDR3. V was pared by 6 bases and J by 2 bases, with 6 bases of the junction left unmatched. The germline V gene encodes CDR1 LNHDA and CDR2 SQIVND (reference sequence). In DNA, the CDR3 is TGTGCCAGTAGGCGACAGGGAATAAACTATGGCTACACCTTC. It is translated as CASRRQGINYGYTF.

The table lists this clonotype with a few counts. The V gene is TRBV18, the J gene TRBJ1-2; no definite D call. V was pared by 0 bases and J by 4 bases, with 9 bases between. CDR1 is KGHSH, CDR2 LQKENI, per germline. The CDR3 loop spans 14 amino acids. The chain's CDR3 is CASSPPGSSYGYTF. As DNA, the CDR3 is TGTGCCAGCTCACCACCCGGGTCCTCCTATGGCTACACCTTC.

J is TRBJ2-2 and V is TRBV19; D gene uncertain. Germline CDR1 LNHDA, CDR2 SQIVND (reference sequence). CDR3 size: 15 residues. The germline V and J ends were trimmed by 3 bases and 2 bases, with 10 bases remaining between them. CDR3 sequence (DNA): TGTGCCAGTAGTATTCGGAAGATAAACACCGGGGAGCTGTTTTTT. Translated, it gives CASSIRKINTGELFF.